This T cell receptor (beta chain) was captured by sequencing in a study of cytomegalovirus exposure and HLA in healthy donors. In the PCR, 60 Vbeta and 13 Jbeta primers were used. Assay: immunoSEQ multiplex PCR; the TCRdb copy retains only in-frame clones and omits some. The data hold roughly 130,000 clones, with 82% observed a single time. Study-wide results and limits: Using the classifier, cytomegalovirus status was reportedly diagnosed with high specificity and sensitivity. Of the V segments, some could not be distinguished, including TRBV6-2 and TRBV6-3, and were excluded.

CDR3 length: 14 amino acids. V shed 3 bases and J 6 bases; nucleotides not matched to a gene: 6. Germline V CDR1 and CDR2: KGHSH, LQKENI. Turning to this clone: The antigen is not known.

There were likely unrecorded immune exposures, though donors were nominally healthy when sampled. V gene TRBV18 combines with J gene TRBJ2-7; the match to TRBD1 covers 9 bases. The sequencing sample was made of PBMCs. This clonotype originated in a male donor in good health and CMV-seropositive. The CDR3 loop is CASSPQGQGGEQYF. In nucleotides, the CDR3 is TGTGCCAGCTCACCCCAGGGACAGGGCGGCGAGCAGTACTTC.